A selection of T cell receptor beta chains follows, all from one sample in a study of cytomegalovirus exposure and HLA in healthy donors. Generated by immunoSEQ multiplex PCR, the TCRdb table keeps only in-frame clones and is missing some. The sample lists roughly 160,000 clones, 84% occurring once. The sample taken for sequencing was PBMCs. The source is a boy between 2 and 15 years old in good health and CMV-seronegative. The CDR3 runs from the conserved cysteine through the conserved F or W. Fields, in order: V gene, J gene, D gene, clone size, CDR3 DNA, CDR3 protein. A D gene is named only where the DNA matches it firmly. Expanded clones get a size class; other rows say once, few or many, or leave the size out.

TRBV6-1,TRBJ2-7,.,.,TGTGCCAGCAGTGTGGCCGGGACTGGACTCTATTCCCCCCGTGGGCAGTACTTC,CASSVAGTGLYSPRGQYF
TRBV2,TRBJ1-4,TRBD1,.,TGTGCCAGCAGTAGGTACAGGGGGACTAATGAAAAACTGTTTTTT,CASSRYRGTNEKLFF
TRBV25-1,TRBJ2-7,TRBD1,.,TGTGCCAGTTCCAAACTGGGGACAGGCCCCTACGAGCAGTACTTC,CASSKLGTGPYEQYF
TRBV19,TRBJ2-3,.,.,TGTGCCAGTAGTATAGCCGCGGGGTTAGATACGCAGTATTTT,CASSIAAGLDTQYF
TRBV21-1,TRBJ1-2,.,.,TGTGCCCCCCCCACGCTCCAACAGGACTATGGCTACACCTTC,CAPPTLQQDYGYTF
TRBV4-2,TRBJ2-7,.,once,TGTGCCAGCAGCCAAGATGAGCTAGCGCCGCCCTACGAGCAGTACTTC,CASSQDELAPPYEQYF
TRBV20-1,TRBJ1-2,.,.,TGCAGTGCTACCAGCTATGGCTACACCTTC,CSATSYGYTF
TRBV27,TRBJ1-1,.,.,TGTGCCAGCAGTACCCGACAGAGAAGCACTGAAGCTTTCTTT,CASSTRQRSTEAFF
TRBV18,TRBJ2-1,TRBD2,once,TGTGCCAGCTCACCGACGGGACTAGGCGGGTACAATGAGCAGTTCTTC,CASSPTGLGGYNEQFF
TRBV9,TRBJ2-5,TRBD1,.,TGTGCCAGCAGTCGTAGACCCCAACAGGGGTGGGGAAATGAAGAGACCCAGTACTTC,CASSRRPQQGWGNEETQYF
TRBV7-9,TRBJ2-1,.,.,TGTGCCAGCAGCCCGAACCAACCTACCTACTACAATGAGCAGTTCTTC,CASSPNQPTYYNEQFF
TRBV15,TRBJ2-1,.,.,TGTGCCACCAGCAGAGACTTCGCCGGCAGAGACTATGAGCAGTTCTTC,CATSRDFAGRDYEQFF
TRBV11-2,TRBJ2-2,TRBD2,.,TGTGCCAGCAGCCCGTTAGCGGGAGGGCCCACCGGGGAGCTGTTTTTT,CASSPLAGGPTGELFF
TRBV6-5,TRBJ2-5,TRBD2,.,TGTGCCAGCAGTTCGGGAGGGCCGTGGGAGACCCAGTACTTC,CASSSGGPWETQYF
TRBV19,TRBJ2-7,TRBD1,.,TGTGCCAGTAGTACCGTCGGGACAGGATCCTACGAGCAGTACTTC,CASSTVGTGSYEQYF
TRBV5-4,TRBJ1-3,TRBD1,.,TGTGCCAGCAGCCTTGGAAGACAGGGGGACGGAAACACCATATATTTT,CASSLGRQGDGNTIYF
TRBV2,TRBJ1-3,.,.,TGTGCCAGCAGATACAGGGTACTATCTGGAAACACCATATATTTT,CASRYRVLSGNTIYF
TRBV5-1,TRBJ2-1,TRBD2,once,TGCGCCAGCGCGTCAAGCGGGACCAGAATGGAGCAGTTCTTC,CASASSGTRMEQFF
TRBV6-1,TRBJ1-2,TRBD1,few,TGTGCCAGCAGTGAAACAGGGGCTGACTATGGCTACACCTTC,CASSETGADYGYTF
TRBV4-1,TRBJ1-4,.,few,TGCGCCAGCAGCCCTAACCCCGGACACCGGAGTGAAAAACTGTTTTTT,CASSPNPGHRSEKLFF
TRBV2,TRBJ2-4,TRBD2,.,TGTGCCAGCAGCCTTAGACTAGCGGGAAAGTACTTC,CASSLRLAGKYF
TRBV6-1,TRBJ1-5,.,few,TGTGCCAGCACTAACAGGGGCAATCAGCCCCAGCATTTT,CASTNRGNQPQHF
TRBV5-6,TRBJ2-7,.,once,TGTGCCAGCAGCCACGGGGACAACGAGCAGTACTTC,CASSHGDNEQYF
TRBV27,TRBJ2-7,TRBD1,.,TGTGCCAGCAGTTCAAACAGGGGCGAGCAGTACTTC,CASSSNRGEQYF
TRBV5-1,TRBJ1-1,.,.,TGCGCCAGCAGCTTGAGAGGGAACACTGAAGCTTTCTTT,CASSLRGNTEAFF
TRBV2,TRBJ1-2,.,once,TGTGCCAGCAGGGACTTGGCGCATGGCTACACCTTC,CASRDLAHGYTF
TRBV6-1,TRBJ2-5,TRBD2,.,TGTGCCAGCAGTGGACTAGCGGGAATGAGCCAAGAGACCCAGTACTTC,CASSGLAGMSQETQYF
TRBV28,TRBJ2-3,.,.,TGTGCCAGCAACGAGCGGCACTTCACAGATACGCAGTATTTT,CASNERHFTDTQYF
TRBV2,TRBJ2-5,TRBD2,.,TGTGCCAGCAGTGAAGTCGGGGGGAGAGAGACCCAGTACTTC,CASSEVGGRETQYF
TRBV5-1,TRBJ1-4,.,.,TGCGCCAGCAGCTTGGGACATAAAGCAACTAATGAAAAACTGTTTTTT,CASSLGHKATNEKLFF
TRBV4-1,TRBJ1-4,.,.,TGCGCCAGCAGCCAGACACTTGCAACTAATGAAAAACTGTTTTTT,CASSQTLATNEKLFF
TRBV30,TRBJ2-1,TRBD2,few,TGTGCCTGGAGCACGACTAGCGGGATGTATGAGCAGTTCTTC,CAWSTTSGMYEQFF
TRBV5-4,TRBJ2-1,TRBD1,.,TGTGCCAGCAGCGGGACAGGGGGACAGTACAATGAGCAGTTCTTC,CASSGTGGQYNEQFF
TRBV29-1,TRBJ1-3,.,.,TGCAGCGTTGTCCTGGGAAACACCATATATTTT,CSVVLGNTIYF
TRBV5-4,TRBJ2-3,TRBD2,.,TGTGCCAGCAGTAAGGGACTAGCGGGAGGGCCAGACACAGATACGCAGTATTTT,CASSKGLAGGPDTDTQYF
TRBV2,TRBJ1-2,TRBD1,.,TGTGCCAGCCGACCTAGGGGACAGGGGAGAGGCTATGGCTACACCTTC,CASRPRGQGRGYGYTF
TRBV6-1,TRBJ2-1,.,.,TGTGCCAGCAGTGAGGACACCTTATCCTACAATGAGCAGTTCTTC,CASSEDTLSYNEQFF
TRBV15,TRBJ1-2,.,.,TGTGCCACCAGCAGACGGGGGAACTATGGCTACACCTTC,CATSRRGNYGYTF
TRBV29-1,TRBJ1-2,TRBD1,.,TGCAGCGTTGCCGGGGACAGGGGATTTGGCTACACCTTC,CSVAGDRGFGYTF
TRBV19,TRBJ2-7,.,.,TGTGCCAGTAGTTCGGTGACTGCTCCCTACGAGCAGTACTTC,CASSSVTAPYEQYF
TRBV19,TRBJ2-5,.,.,TGTGCCAGTAGACGGGGAGTCCAAGAGACCCAGTACTTC,CASRRGVQETQYF
TRBV9,TRBJ1-2,.,.,TGTGCCAGCAGCCCGAGAGCTAACTATGGCTACACCTTC,CASSPRANYGYTF
TRBV7-3,TRBJ2-1,TRBD2,.,TGTGCCAGCAGCTCATTCGGTAGTAGCGGGAGGTGGAATGAGCAGTTCTTC,CASSSFGSSGRWNEQFF
TRBV27,TRBJ1-1,.,.,TGTGCCAGCAGTTTAAGGTCAGGGAGGACTGAAGCTTTCTTT,CASSLRSGRTEAFF
TRBV5-1,TRBJ1-4,TRBD1,few,TGCGCCAGCAGCCAAAGCCCAGGGGGGAATGAAAAACTGTTTTTT,CASSQSPGGNEKLFF
TRBV5-1,TRBJ2-3,TRBD2,.,TGCGCCAGCAGCCCTAGCGGGAGGGCTGGCGCAGATACGCAGTATTTT,CASSPSGRAGADTQYF
TRBV2,TRBJ1-5,.,.,TGTGCCAGCAGTGGGGGACAAGTTAGCAATCAGCCCCAGCATTTT,CASSGGQVSNQPQHF
TRBV6-5,TRBJ1-1,.,.,TGTGCCAGCAGTTACTCCTGGGGGCGATATTGGGCTGAAGCTTTCTTT,CASSYSWGRYWAEAFF
TRBV18,TRBJ2-7,TRBD2,.,TGTGCCAGCTCCCACCCGGGGGGGCCTTCCTCCTACGAGCAGTACTTC,CASSHPGGPSSYEQYF
TRBV6-1,TRBJ2-3,TRBD2,.,TGTGCCACCCTGCTAGCGGACGACACAGATACGCAGTATTTT,CATLLADDTDTQYF
TRBV6-1,TRBJ1-1,.,.,TGTGCCAGCAGTGAGTCGGGTCAAAATGAAGCTTTCTTT,CASSESGQNEAFF
TRBV29-1,TRBJ2-1,TRBD2,.,TGCAGCGTTGAAGTCGACTCAGCGGGAGAAAGCAATGAGCAGTTCTTC,CSVEVDSAGESNEQFF
TRBV5-6,TRBJ2-3,.,.,TGTGCCAGCAGCTTGAAAATAGCGGCCACTAGCACAGATACGCAGTATTTT,CASSLKIAATSTDTQYF
TRBV28,TRBJ1-1,.,.,TGTGCCAGCAGTTTATCTCGGGGGGAGGCTGAAGCTTTCTTT,CASSLSRGEAEAFF
TRBV11-2,TRBJ2-7,.,.,TGTGCCAGCAGCTTAGATCGAGGAGGGGGCATGGAGCAGTACTTC,CASSLDRGGGMEQYF
TRBV7-9,TRBJ1-2,.,.,TGTGCCAGCAGCTTAGTGGAGGGAAGGAACTATGGCTACACCTTC,CASSLVEGRNYGYTF
TRBV19,TRBJ2-7,TRBD1,.,TGTGCCAGTAGCCAAAAGGGACAGGGGGCTTTTTACGAGCAGTACTTC,CASSQKGQGAFYEQYF